The sequence of this T cell receptor (beta chain) was determined in a study of blood T cell repertoires in COVID-19. TCRdb's table, derived via immunoSEQ multiplex PCR, lists solely in-frame clones and lacks some. This sample carries 110,000 to 150,000 clones, around 86% of them seen once, and the ten largest clones take around 4.5%. Germline V gives CDR1 MGHRA, CDR2 YSYEKL. This CDR3 is 16 amino acids long. V lost 0 bases and J lost 3; bases outside the gene matches: 4. Sequencing input: PBMCs or T cells enriched from blood (not recorded which). The chain employs TRBV4-1 and TRBJ1-4, with 7 bases aligning to TRBD1. The source is a man aged 50-60 years who had recovered from COVID-19. The CDR3 coding sequence is TGCGCCAGCAGCCAAGATATGGGGACAGCTAATGAAAAACTGTTTTTT. Its translation: CASSQDMGTANEKLFF.